This T cell receptor beta chain stems from a study of T cells in Graves' hyperthyroidism and ophthalmopathy. Study conclusions and caveats: Also found in blood were most expanded thyroid clonotypes above 0.001.

CDR3 length: 14 amino acids. The V and J ends lost 7 bases and 6 bases, in that order; junction bases with no gene match: 11. Germline CDR1 SQVTM, CDR2 ANQGSEA. Aged 18 to 65, the patients had hyperthyroidism that was newly diagnosed and had lasted under 2 months. PBMCs were derived from roughly 10 ml fresh peripheral blood. This clonotype was recorded once. Its antigen is not identified. Amplified TCR beta CDR3 regions came from RNA transcripts. The HTBI set primed first-round TCR CDR3 RT-PCR. TCRdb used MiXCR to reprocess the multiplex PCR reads, holding one entry per CDR3 protein. The profile covers approximately 510,000 distinct CDR3 sequences, with less than 25% appearing a single time and approximately 25% taken by the ten largest.

The rearrangement uses TRBV29-1 and TRBJ2-3; TRBD1 aligns across 9 bases. This clonotype was obtained from a man younger than 35 with Graves' hyperthyroidism. Material: blood. CDR3 DNA sequence: TGCAGCGAAGAAGGGACAGGGACGGAGGATACGCAGTATTTT. It codes for CSEEGTGTEDTQYF.